The rows below give T cell receptor beta chains drawn from one sample of a study of post-analysis software for immune sequencing data. TCRdb passed the PCR reads through MiXCR, listing each CDR3 protein once. The table lists fewer than 550,000 distinct CDR3 sequences, around a third of them singletons. The source material was blood. The receptors come from a girl aged 2 to 17 with multiple sclerosis. Each CDR3 is given with its conserved first and last residue. The D gene is left open where the match is weak. Size is omitted from some rows. Given values are once, few, many or a class for expanded clones.

CDR3nt	CDR3aa	abundance	v_gene	j_gene	d_gene
TGTGCCAGCAGCTTAGACAGGTCGCTAGCCAAAAACATTCAGTACTTC	CASSLDRSLAKNIQYF	.	TRBV7-2	TRBJ2-4	.
TGTGCCAGCAGTAATAAGCACGAGCAGTACTTC	CASSNKHEQYF	few	TRBV12-3/TRBV12-4	TRBJ2-7	.
TGTGCCAGCAGCTACCCCCAGGGATTAGCCCCCTACGAGCAGTACTTC	CASSYPQGLAPYEQYF	few	TRBV7-9	TRBJ2-7	.
TGCGCCAGCAGCCAAGACGCTAGCGGGGTAGATACGCAGTATTTT	CASSQDASGVDTQYF	few	TRBV4-1	TRBJ2-3	TRBD2
TGCAGTGCTAGCACCTCCCGCCGACAGAACTACAATGAGCAGTTCTTC	CSASTSRRQNYNEQFF	few	TRBV20-1	TRBJ2-1	.
TGTGCCAGCAGCTTGTACGGGGGCAATGAGCAGTTCTTC	CASSLYGGNEQFF	few	TRBV5-6	TRBJ2-1	.
TGTGCCAGCGGGGGGGTAGTTTCGTACGAGCAGTACTTC	CASGGVVSYEQYF	.	TRBV11-2	TRBJ2-7	TRBD2
TGCAGTGCTAGAGGGGGCCCGGGACAGGGGTTGAATTCACCCCTCCACTTT	CSARGGPGQGLNSPLHF	.	TRBV20-1	TRBJ1-6	TRBD1
TGTGCCAGCAGCCTCGCAGGGAGAGGTGGCTACACCTTC	CASSLAGRGGYTF	.	TRBV12-3/TRBV12-4	TRBJ1-2	.
TGTGCCAGCAGCGTGGGCCCTACTAGTGCCGAGACCCAGTACTTC	CASSVGPTSAETQYF	.	TRBV9	TRBJ2-5	.
TGCAGTGCTAGAGATTACGGGGGCCGGGTTCGTAATGAGCAGTTCTTC	CSARDYGGRVRNEQFF	.	TRBV20-1	TRBJ2-1	.
TGTGCCAGCCGAGCAGGGAAGAAAACTGAAGCTTTCTTT	CASRAGKKTEAFF	.	TRBV6-5	TRBJ1-1	.
TGCAGTGCTAGAAAGGGGTTCGAGCAGTACTTC	CSARKGFEQYF	.	TRBV20-1	TRBJ2-7	.
TGTGCCAGCAGCGGTAGCGGGGAAGAGACCCAGTACTTC	CASSGSGEETQYF	.	TRBV7-3	TRBJ2-5	TRBD2
TGCAGTGCTAGTTTCATGGCTAATGAGCAGTTCTTC	CSASFMANEQFF	.	TRBV20-1	TRBJ2-1	.
TGTGCCAGCAGCCAAACAGGATTTCCTAATGAAAAACTGTTTTTT	CASSQTGFPNEKLFF	.	TRBV7-9	TRBJ1-4	.
TGTGCCAGCAGCTTAACCGGGACAGGGCCCCAATACGAGCAGTACTTC	CASSLTGTGPQYEQYF	.	TRBV7-3	TRBJ2-7	TRBD1
TGTGCCAGCAGCGGGGGGCAGGGGAGCGATCAGCCCCAGCATTTT	CASSGGQGSDQPQHF	.	TRBV7-2	TRBJ1-5	.
TGTGCCAGCAGCTTATCGGCGGGGGGTCCGTACAATGAGCAGTTCTTC	CASSLSAGGPYNEQFF	few	TRBV7-2	TRBJ2-1	TRBD2
TGCAGTGCTAGACATAGCGGGGGACCCCAAGAGACCCAGTACTTC	CSARHSGGPQETQYF	.	TRBV20-1	TRBJ2-5	TRBD2
TGTGCCAGCGCCGCCGCAGGGTGGACTGAAGCTTTCTTT	CASAAAGWTEAFF	few	TRBV6-5	TRBJ1-1	.
TGTGCCAGCAGCAGGGGACAGGGGGCGAACACTGAAGCTTTCTTT	CASSRGQGANTEAFF	once	TRBV21-1	TRBJ1-1	.
TGTGCCAGCAGCGTCGGAACCATCGTTTCTCGCGGTACGCAGTATTTT	CASSVGTIVSRGTQYF	.	TRBV9	TRBJ2-3	.
TGTGCCAGCAGCCTTCTCCGGGGGCCCCACAATGAGCAGTTCTTC	CASSLLRGPHNEQFF	.	TRBV7-2	TRBJ2-1	.
TGTACCAGCAGCTTAGCGGGACTAGCCCAAGAGACCCAGTACTTC	CTSSLAGLAQETQYF	.	TRBV7-2	TRBJ2-5	TRBD2
TGCGCCAGCAGCTTGTTGGACAGGGGGCTAAATGAGCAGTTCTTC	CASSLLDRGLNEQFF	.	TRBV5-1	TRBJ2-1	TRBD1
TGCAGTGCTAGAGCCCCGTTGGACCCCGGCTATGGCTACACCTTC	CSARAPLDPGYGYTF	few	TRBV20-1	TRBJ1-2	.
TGTGCCAGCAGCTTTCCCAGGGGGGCAGGAAGGCGGAACACTGAAGCTTTCTTT	CASSFPRGAGRRNTEAFF	once	TRBV7-2	TRBJ1-1	TRBD1
TGTGCCAGCAACCCCGGGACAGGGATCACAGATACGCAGTATTTT	CASNPGTGITDTQYF	few	TRBV9	TRBJ2-3	TRBD1
TGCAGCGGGGGACAGGACCTCACAGATACGCAGTATTTT	CSGGQDLTDTQYF	few	TRBV29-1	TRBJ2-3	TRBD1
TGTGCCAGCAGTGCCAGACAGGGGGTCTTAGTCACTGAAGCTTTCTTT	CASSARQGVLVTEAFF	.	TRBV6-6	TRBJ1-1	TRBD1
TGTGCCAGCAGTTTAATCCGGGGGGTGGACACAGATACGCAGTATTTT	CASSLIRGVDTDTQYF	.	TRBV12-3/TRBV12-4	TRBJ2-3	TRBD2
TGTGCCAGCAGTGCCGGGGCAGGCGATGGGAATTCACCCCTCCACTTT	CASSAGAGDGNSPLHF	.	TRBV2	TRBJ1-6	.
TGCGCCAGCAGCCCCGAGGGGGGTCACCCAGATACGCAGTATTTT	CASSPEGGHPDTQYF	.	TRBV5-1	TRBJ2-3	.
TGTGCCAGCAGCTCGTTAGCTCCGCGGGGAATTGCTGGGAACATTCAGTACTTC	CASSSLAPRGIAGNIQYF	.	TRBV7-2	TRBJ2-4	.
TGCAGCGTGGGACTCTATGAGCAGTTCTTC	CSVGLYEQFF	.	TRBV29-1	TRBJ2-1	.
TGTGCCAGCAGTTACCAAGATTACAGTCTAGGCGAGCAGTACTTC	CASSYQDYSLGEQYF	.	TRBV6-2/TRBV6-3	TRBJ2-7	.
TGTGCCAGCAGCTTAAGTGGGGGGGGCAGGGAGTACGAGCAGTACTTC	CASSLSGGGREYEQYF	.	TRBV7-9	TRBJ2-7	.